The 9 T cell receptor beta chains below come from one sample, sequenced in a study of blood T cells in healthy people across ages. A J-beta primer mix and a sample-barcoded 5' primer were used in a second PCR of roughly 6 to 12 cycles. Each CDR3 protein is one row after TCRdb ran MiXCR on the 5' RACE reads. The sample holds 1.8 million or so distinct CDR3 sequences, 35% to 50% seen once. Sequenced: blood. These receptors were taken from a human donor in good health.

For the CDR3, the DNA is TGTGCCAGCAGTTACTACCATGGACAGGAGTACGAGCAGTACTTC. As protein: CASSYYHGQEYEQYF. V gene TRBV6-5 combines with J gene TRBJ2-7; 7 bases fit TRBD1. V lost 1 base to trimming and J lost 4 bases; unmatched junction nucleotides: 7. Germline-derived CDR1 and CDR2 are MNHEY and SVGAGI. This CDR3 is built from 15 residues.

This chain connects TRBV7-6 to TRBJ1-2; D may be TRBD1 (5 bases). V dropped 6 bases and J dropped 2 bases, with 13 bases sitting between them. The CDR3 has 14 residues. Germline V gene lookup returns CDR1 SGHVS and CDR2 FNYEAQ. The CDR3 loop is CASSERPGNYGYTF. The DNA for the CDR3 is TGTGCCAGCAGTGAGAGGCCAGGGAACTATGGCTACACCTTC.

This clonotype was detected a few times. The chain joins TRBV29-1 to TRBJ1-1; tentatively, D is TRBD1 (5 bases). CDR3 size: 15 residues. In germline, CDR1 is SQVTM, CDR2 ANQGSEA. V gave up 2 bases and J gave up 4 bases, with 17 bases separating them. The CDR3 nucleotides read TGCAGCGTTGAATTGTCGGGACGGCGGGGCACTGAAGCTTTCTTT. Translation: CSVELSGRRGTEAFF.

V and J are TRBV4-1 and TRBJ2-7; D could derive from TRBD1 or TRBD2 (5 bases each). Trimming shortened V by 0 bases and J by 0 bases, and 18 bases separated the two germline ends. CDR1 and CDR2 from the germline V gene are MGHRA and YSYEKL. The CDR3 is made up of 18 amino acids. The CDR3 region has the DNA TGCGCCAGCAGCCAAGATCCGGTACCGGGACCTAGCTCCTACGAGCAGTACTTC. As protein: CASSQDPVPGPSSYEQYF.

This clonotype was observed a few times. CDR3 bases: TGTGCCAGCAGCTTAGGGACGGCAGACTATGGCTACACCTTC. This gives the protein CASSLGTADYGYTF. This chain joins TRBV7-9 and TRBJ1-2; no reliable D call. There are 14 residues in the CDR3. Germline lookup yields CDR1 SEHNR and CDR2 FQNEAQ (reference sequence). V dropped 1 base and J dropped 3 bases, with 9 bases sitting between them.

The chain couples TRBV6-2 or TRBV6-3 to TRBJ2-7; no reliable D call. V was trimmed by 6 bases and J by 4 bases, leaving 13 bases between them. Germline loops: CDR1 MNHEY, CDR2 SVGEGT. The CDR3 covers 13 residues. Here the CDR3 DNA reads TGTGCCAGCAGGTCTGCACGCAAGTACGAGCAGTACTTC. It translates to CASRSARKYEQYF.

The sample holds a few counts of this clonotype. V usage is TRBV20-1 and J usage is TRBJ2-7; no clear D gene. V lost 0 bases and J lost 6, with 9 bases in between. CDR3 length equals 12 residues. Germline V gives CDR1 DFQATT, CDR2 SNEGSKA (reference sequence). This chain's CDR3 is CSARDARLEQYF. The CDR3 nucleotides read TGCAGTGCTAGAGATGCCCGCCTCGAGCAGTACTTC.

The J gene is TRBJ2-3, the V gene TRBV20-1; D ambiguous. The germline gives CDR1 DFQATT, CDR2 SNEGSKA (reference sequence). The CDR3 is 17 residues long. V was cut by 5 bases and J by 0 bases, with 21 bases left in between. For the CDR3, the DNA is TGCAGTGCTGGACGCCAAAGCGATCGACGGAGCACAGATACGCAGTATTTT. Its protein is CSAGRQSDRRSTDTQYF.

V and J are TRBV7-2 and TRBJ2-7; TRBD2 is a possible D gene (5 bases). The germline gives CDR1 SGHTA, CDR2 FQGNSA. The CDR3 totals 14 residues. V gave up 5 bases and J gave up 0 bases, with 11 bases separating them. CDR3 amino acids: CASSTAGVSYEQYF. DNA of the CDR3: TGTGCCAGCAGCACTGCCGGGGTCTCCTACGAGCAGTACTTC. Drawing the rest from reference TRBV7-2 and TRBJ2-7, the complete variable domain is GAGVSQSPSNKVTEKGKDVELRCDPISGHTALYWYRQSLGQGLEFLIYFQGNSAPDKSGLPSDRFSAERTGGSVSTLTIQRTQQEDSAVYLCASSTAGVSYEQYFGPGTRLTVT.